A selection of T cell receptor beta chains follows, all from one sample in a study of blood T cell repertoires in COVID-19. Some clones are missing from TCRdb's copy, which holds only in-frame ones; the method was immunoSEQ multiplex PCR. The repertoire includes more than 200,000 clones, 80% to 90% of them detected once, and more than 1.2% sits in the top ten. Source material: peripheral blood. The receptors stem from a man of 80 years or more with acute or convalescent COVID-19. CDR3s include the opening cysteine and the closing phenylalanine or tryptophan. A D gene is named only where the DNA matches it firmly. The listing skips clone size in some rows; elsewhere it reads once, few, many or a size class.

clone_size d_call j_call v_call cdr3_aa cdr3_nt
. TRBD2 TRBJ2-7 TRBV29-1 CSVAGLAGGTLSYEQYF TGCAGCGTGGCGGGACTAGCGGGAGGCACCCTCTCCTACGAGCAGTACTTC
. . TRBJ2-3 TRBV4-1 CASSQVTGTDTQYF TGCGCCAGCAGCCAGGTCACTGGCACAGATACGCAGTATTTT
. . TRBJ2-5 TRBV15 CATSRAGGDRETQYF TGTGCCACCAGCAGAGCAGGAGGGGATAGGGAGACCCAGTACTTC
few TRBD2 TRBJ2-7 TRBV7-3 CASSLNGIAGGYEQYF TGTGCCAGCAGCTTAAACGGGATAGCGGGAGGATACGAGCAGTACTTC
. . TRBJ1-1 TRBV6-5 CASSNQGVAEAFF TGTGCCAGCAGCAATCAAGGGGTTGCTGAAGCTTTCTTT
. . TRBJ2-1 TRBV11-2 CASSLGRAGNEQFF TGTGCCAGCAGCTTAGGTAGGGCGGGAAATGAGCAGTTCTTC
. . TRBJ1-2 TRBV21-1 CASSTVDYGYTF TGTGCCAGCAGCACGGTTGACTATGGCTACACCTTC
few . TRBJ1-1 TRBV7-6 CASSSRQDSSGTEAFF TGTGCCAGCAGCTCTAGACAGGACTCCTCGGGCACTGAAGCTTTCTTT
. . TRBJ1-5 TRBV6-6 CASSYLPGFQPQHF TGTGCCAGCAGTTACTTGCCAGGGTTTCAGCCCCAGCATTTT
. . TRBJ2-3 TRBV7-9 CASSFLSDTQYF TGTGCCAGCAGCTTTTTGTCGGATACGCAGTATTTT
. . TRBJ1-4 TRBV4-1 CASSQGTGSNEKLFF TGCGCCAGCAGCCAAGGAACAGGGAGTAATGAAAAACTGTTTTTT
. . TRBJ1-4 TRBV4-1 CASSQRGLGNEKLFF TGCGCCAGCAGCCAAAGAGGTCTCGGGAATGAAAAACTGTTTTTT
. TRBD1 TRBJ2-7 TRBV29-1 CSVNRGHEQYF TGCAGCGTAAACAGGGGTCACGAGCAGTACTTC
. . TRBJ2-2 TRBV6-1 CASSEVWRGTGELFF TGTGCCAGCAGTGAAGTTTGGCGGGGCACCGGGGAGCTGTTTTTT
. TRBD2 TRBJ2-1 TRBV29-1 CSAGLAGGEQFF TGCAGCGCTGGACTAGCGGGAGGTGAGCAGTTCTTC
. . TRBJ1-5 TRBV6-5 CASSSRIQGLLQPQHF TGTGCCAGCAGTTCCCGAATCCAGGGACTGCTTCAGCCCCAGCATTTT